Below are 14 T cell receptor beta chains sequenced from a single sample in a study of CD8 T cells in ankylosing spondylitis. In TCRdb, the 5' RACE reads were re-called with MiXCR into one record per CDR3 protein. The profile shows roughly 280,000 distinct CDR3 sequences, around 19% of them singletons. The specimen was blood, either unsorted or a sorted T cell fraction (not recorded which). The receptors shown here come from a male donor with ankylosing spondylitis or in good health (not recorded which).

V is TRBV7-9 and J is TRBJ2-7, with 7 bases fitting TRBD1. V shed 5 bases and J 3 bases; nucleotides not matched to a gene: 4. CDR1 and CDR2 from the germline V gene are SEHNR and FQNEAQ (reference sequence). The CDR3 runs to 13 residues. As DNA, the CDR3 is TGTGCCAGCAGCCCGGACAGGAACTACGAGCAGTACGTC. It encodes CASSPDRNYEQYV.

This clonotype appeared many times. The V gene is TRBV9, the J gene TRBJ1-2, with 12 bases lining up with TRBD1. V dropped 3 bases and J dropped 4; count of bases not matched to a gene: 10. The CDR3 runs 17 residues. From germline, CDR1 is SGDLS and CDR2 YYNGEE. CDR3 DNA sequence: TGTGCCAGCAGCGCCGGGACAGGGGGCAAAATCGGCTATGGCTACACCTTC. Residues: CASSAGTGGKIGYGYTF.

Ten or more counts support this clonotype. The CDR3 sequence is CASSIHRAGELFF. CDR3 DNA sequence: TGTGCCAGCAGTATCCACAGGGCCGGGGAGCTGTTTTTT. This rearrangement joins TRBV27 to TRBJ2-2, with D maybe TRBD1 (6 bases). The length of the CDR3 is 13 residues. The ends were cut back, 5 bases at V and 6 bases at J, with 10 bases in the middle. CDR1 and CDR2 (germline): MNHEY, SMNVEV (reference sequence).

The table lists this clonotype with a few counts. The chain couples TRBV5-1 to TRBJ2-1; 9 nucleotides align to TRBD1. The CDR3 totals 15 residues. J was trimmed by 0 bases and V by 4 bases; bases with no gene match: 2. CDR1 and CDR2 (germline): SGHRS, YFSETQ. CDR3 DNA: TGCGCCAGCAGCGCGGGACAGGGCTCCTACAATGAGCAGTTCTTC. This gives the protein CASSAGQGSYNEQFF.

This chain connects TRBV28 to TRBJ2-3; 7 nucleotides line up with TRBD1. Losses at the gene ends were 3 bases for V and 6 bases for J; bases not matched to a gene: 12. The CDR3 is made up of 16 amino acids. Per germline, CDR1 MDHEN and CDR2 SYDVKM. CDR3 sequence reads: CASSFRQGVGMDTQYF. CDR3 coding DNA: TGTGCCAGCAGTTTCCGACAGGGTGTGGGCATGGATACGCAGTATTTT. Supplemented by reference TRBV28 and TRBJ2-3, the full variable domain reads DVKVTQSSRYLVKRTGEKVFLECVQDMDHENMFWYRQDPGLGLRLIYFSYDVKMKEKGDIPEGYSVSREKKERFSLILESASTNQTSMYLCASSFRQGVGMDTQYFGPGTRLTVL.

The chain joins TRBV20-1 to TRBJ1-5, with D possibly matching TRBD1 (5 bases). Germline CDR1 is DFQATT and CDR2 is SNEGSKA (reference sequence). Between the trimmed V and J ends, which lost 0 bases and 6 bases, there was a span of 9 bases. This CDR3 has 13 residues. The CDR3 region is CSARDRERQPQHF. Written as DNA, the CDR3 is TGCAGTGCTAGAGACAGGGAGCGTCAGCCCCAGCATTTT.

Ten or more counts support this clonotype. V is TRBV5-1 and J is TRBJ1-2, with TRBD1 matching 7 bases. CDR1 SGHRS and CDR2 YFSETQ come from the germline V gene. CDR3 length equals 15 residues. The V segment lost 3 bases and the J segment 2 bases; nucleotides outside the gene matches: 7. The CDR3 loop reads CASSSPTGSNYGYTF. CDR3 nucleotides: TGCGCCAGCAGCTCCCCGACAGGGTCCAACTATGGCTACACCTTC.

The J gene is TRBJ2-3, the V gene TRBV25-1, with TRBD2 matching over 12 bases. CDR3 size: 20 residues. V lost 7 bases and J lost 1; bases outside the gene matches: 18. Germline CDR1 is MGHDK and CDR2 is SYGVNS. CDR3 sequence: CASTAPSGTSGSGGTDTQYF. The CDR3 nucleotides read TGTGCCAGCACCGCACCCTCCGGGACTAGCGGGTCCGGAGGCACAGATACGCAGTATTTT.

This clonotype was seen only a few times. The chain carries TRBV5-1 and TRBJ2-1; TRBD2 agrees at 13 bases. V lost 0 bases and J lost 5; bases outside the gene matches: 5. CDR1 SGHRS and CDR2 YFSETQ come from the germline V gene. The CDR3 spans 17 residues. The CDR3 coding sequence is TGCGCCAGCAGCTTGGCCAGGGGACTAGCGGGGCACAATGAGCAGTTCTTC. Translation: CASSLARGLAGHNEQFF.

CDR3 residues: CASTGERPYNEQFF. CDR3 bases: TGCGCCAGCACCGGAGAACGGCCCTACAATGAGCAGTTCTTC. V is TRBV5-1 and J is TRBJ2-1; D not certain. The CDR3 has 14 residues. V was pared by 6 bases and J by 2 bases, with 12 bases between. Germline V CDR1 and CDR2: SGHRS, YFSETQ. The entire variable domain, with the rest obtained from reference TRBV5-1 and TRBJ2-1, is as follows: KAGVTQTPRYLIKTRGQQVTLSCSPISGHRSVSWYQQTPGQGLQFLFEYFSETQRNKGNFPGRFSGRQFSNSRSEMNVSTLELGDSALYLCASTGERPYNEQFFGPGTRLTVL.

This CDR3 is CSARGGQGRNNEQFF. The CDR3 DNA reads TGCAGTGCTAGAGGGGGACAGGGGAGGAACAATGAGCAGTTCTTC. The chain joins TRBV20-1 to TRBJ2-1; 10 positions agree with TRBD1. The CDR3 runs 15 residues. Germline trimming cut 1 base from V and 5 bases from J; bases unmatched to any gene: 5. The germline V gene encodes CDR1 DFQATT and CDR2 SNEGSKA (reference sequence).

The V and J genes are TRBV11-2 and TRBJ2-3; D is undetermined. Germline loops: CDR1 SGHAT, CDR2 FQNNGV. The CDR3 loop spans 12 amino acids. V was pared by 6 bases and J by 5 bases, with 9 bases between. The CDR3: CASSRPGDTQYF. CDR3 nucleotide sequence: TGTGCCAGCAGTCGCCCCGGAGATACGCAGTATTTT.

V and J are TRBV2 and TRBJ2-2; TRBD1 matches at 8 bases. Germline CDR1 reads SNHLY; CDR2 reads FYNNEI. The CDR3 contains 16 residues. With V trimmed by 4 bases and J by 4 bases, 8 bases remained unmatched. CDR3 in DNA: TGTGCCAGCAGTGCAGGCAGGGGGCTTACCACCGGGGAGCTGTTTTTT. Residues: CASSAGRGLTTGELFF. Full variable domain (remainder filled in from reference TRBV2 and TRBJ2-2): EPEVTQTPSHQVTQMGQEVILRCVPISNHLYFYWYRQILGQKVEFLVSFYNNEISEKSEIFDDQFSVERPDGSNFTLKIRSTKLEDSAMYFCASSAGRGLTTGELFFGEGSRLTVL.

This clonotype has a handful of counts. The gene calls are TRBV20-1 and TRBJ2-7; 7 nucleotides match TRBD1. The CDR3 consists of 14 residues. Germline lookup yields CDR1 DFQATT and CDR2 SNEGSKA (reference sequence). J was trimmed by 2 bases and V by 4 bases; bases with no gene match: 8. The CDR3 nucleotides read TGCAGTGCTACCGACAGGGTTCGAACCTACGAGCAGTACGTC. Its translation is CSATDRVRTYEQYV.